Given below is one T cell receptor (beta chain) in context. Its cognate antigen is unknown. TCR alpha and TCR beta cDNA libraries with sample barcodes and UMIs came from 5'RACE using constant-segment primers. A single record per CDR3 protein comes from TCRdb applying MiXCR to the 5' RACE reads. This repertoire shows about half a million distinct CDR3 sequences, around a sixth found once; its top ten account for 9% to 15%. The data derive from a study of T-cell memory formation after mild COVID-19. Points from the study as a whole: There was no confirmation that second-wave clones peaking on day 37 were SARS-CoV-2 specific.

The CDR3 is 14 residues long. V lost 4 bases, J lost 5 bases, and 4 bases stayed unmatched. Germline loops: CDR1 SNHLY, CDR2 FYNNEI. This TCR was recovered from an adult woman who had mild COVID-19 (a few samples of this study predate the infection). Cell type and time point are not known. Material: PBMCs or a T cell subset sorted from them (not recorded which). This sequence joins TRBV2 and TRBJ1-5; TRBD1 matches at 8 bases. The CDR3 is CASSAGTGYQPQHF. CDR3 nucleotides: TGTGCCAGCAGTGCCGGGACAGGTTATCAGCCCCAGCATTTT.